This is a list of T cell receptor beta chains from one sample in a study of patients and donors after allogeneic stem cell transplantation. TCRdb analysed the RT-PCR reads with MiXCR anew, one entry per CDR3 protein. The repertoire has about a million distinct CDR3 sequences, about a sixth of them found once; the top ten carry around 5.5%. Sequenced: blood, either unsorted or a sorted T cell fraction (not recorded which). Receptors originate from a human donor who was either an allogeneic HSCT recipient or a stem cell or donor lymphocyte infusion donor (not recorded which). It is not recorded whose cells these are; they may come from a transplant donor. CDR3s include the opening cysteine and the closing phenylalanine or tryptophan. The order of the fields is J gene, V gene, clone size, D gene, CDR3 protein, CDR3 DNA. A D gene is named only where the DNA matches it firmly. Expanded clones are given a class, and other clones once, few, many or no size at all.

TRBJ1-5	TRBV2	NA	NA	CASDTGLNQPQHF	TGTGCCAGCGATACAGGGCTCAATCAGCCCCAGCATTTT
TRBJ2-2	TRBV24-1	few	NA	CATSAPTGHTGELFF	TGTGCCACCAGTGCCCCGACTGGGCACACCGGGGAGCTGTTTTTT
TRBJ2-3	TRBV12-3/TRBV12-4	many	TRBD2	CASTPRGGRTDTQYF	TGTGCCAGCACCCCTCGGGGGGGGCGCACCGATACGCAGTATTTT
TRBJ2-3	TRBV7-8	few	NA	CASERSSTDTQYF	TGTGCCAGCGAGCGCTCTAGCACAGATACGCAGTATTTT
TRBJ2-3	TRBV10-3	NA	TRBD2	CAISGAAPPKREFDTQYF	TGTGCCATCAGCGGCGCCGCCCCCCCTAAGCGGGAGTTTGATACGCAGTATTTT
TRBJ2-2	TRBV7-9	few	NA	CASSSRRKGVATGELFF	TGTGCCAGCAGCTCCCGTCGGAAGGGAGTGGCCACCGGGGAGCTGTTTTTT
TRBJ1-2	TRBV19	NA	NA	CASSIDGRSYGYTF	TGTGCCAGTAGTATAGACGGACGGTCCTATGGCTACACCTTC
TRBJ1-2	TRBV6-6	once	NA	CASSGSGYTF	TGTGCCAGTTCAGGGTCTGGCTACACCTTC
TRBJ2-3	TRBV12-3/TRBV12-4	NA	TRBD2	CASSRAGGSDTQYF	TGTGCCAGCAGCCGAGCGGGAGGCTCAGATACGCAGTATTTT
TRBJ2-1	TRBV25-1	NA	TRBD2	CASQIAGGPNEQFF	TGTGCCAGCCAAATAGCGGGAGGGCCAAATGAGCAGTTCTTC
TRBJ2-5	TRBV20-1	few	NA	CSAPPGSSLQETQYF	TGCAGTGCCCCTCCGGGATCATCCCTCCAAGAGACCCAGTACTTC
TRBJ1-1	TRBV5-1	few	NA	CASRLGQTNTEAFF	TGCGCCAGCAGACTTGGACAGACGAACACTGAAGCTTTCTTT
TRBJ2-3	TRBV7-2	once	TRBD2	CASSRPGGLAQYF	TGTGCCAGCAGCCGCCCGGGAGGGCTGGCGCAGTATTTT
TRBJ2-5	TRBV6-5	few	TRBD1	CASSYSGQGKETQYF	TGTGCCAGCAGTTACTCGGGACAGGGGAAAGAGACCCAGTACTTC
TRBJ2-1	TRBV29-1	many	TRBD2	CSVEGLAGSYNEQFF	TGCAGCGTGGAGGGGCTAGCGGGGTCCTACAATGAGCAGTTCTTC
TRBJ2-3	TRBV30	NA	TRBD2	CAWSIGGGDTQYF	TGTGCCTGGAGTATTGGGGGGGGAGATACGCAGTATTTT
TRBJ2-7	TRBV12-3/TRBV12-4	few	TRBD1	CASSPRDRNFYEQYF	TGTGCCAGCAGCCCTCGGGACAGAAATTTCTACGAGCAGTACTTC
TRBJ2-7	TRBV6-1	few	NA	CASRPDGQAFGQYF	TGTGCCAGCAGGCCCGACGGTCAGGCATTTGGGCAGTACTTC
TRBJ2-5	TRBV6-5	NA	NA	CASSYSTAGETQYF	TGTGCCAGCAGTTACTCGACCGCAGGGGAGACCCAGTACTTC
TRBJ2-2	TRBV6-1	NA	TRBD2	CASSPPSGGGTGELFF	TGTGCCAGCAGTCCACCTAGCGGGGGTGGCACCGGGGAGCTGTTTTTT